This T cell receptor (beta chain) was sequenced during a study of blood T cells in healthy people across ages (dated by TCRdb to about 2015). With respect to the entire study: Template switching captured roughly one uniquely barcoded TCR beta cDNA molecule per two T cells in model experiments. Age-related changes in TCR beta repertoire diversity were measured in the study by deep sequencing normalized with unique cDNA molecular identifiers. Four age groups were formed from the donors: young (average roughly 15 years), middle-aged (just under 40), aged (around 62) and long-lived (more than 75). Donors of different ages were randomly distributed across sequencing lanes to avoid experimental bias. Two additional independent replicas of 1 million unique cDNA reads from the same blood draw were analyzed for two donors (one aged 18 to 30 and one aged 80 or older).

Per the germline V gene, LGHNA is the CDR1 and YNFKEQ is the CDR2. Counted from cysteine to phenylalanine, this CDR3 has 14 amino acids. Only the CDR3 portion is preserved as DNA: 42 bases, with reading frame beginning at the first base. The library relied on 5' RACE. The sequencer listed for this sample is Illumina HiSeq 2500. A second PCR of roughly 7 to 12 cycles was run with a J-beta primer mix and a sample-barcoded 5' primer. A unique molecular identifier was introduced onto each TCR beta cDNA molecule by a template-switch 5' adaptor carrying 12 random nucleotides. Each sample yielded at least 2.5 million CDR3-containing paired-end reads. First-strand cDNA synthesis was performed from all RNA using the Mint cDNA synthesis kit, with priming by a TRBC-specific oligonucleotide. All cDNA was treated with uracil-DNA glycosylase and then went through a first 18-cycle PCR with the universal primers M1SS and BC2_uni_R. The paper's data handling went like this. Each sample was normalized by randomly selecting 1 million high-quality reads, each carrying a distinct molecular identifier. Instead of being binned into consensus sequences, reads with shared molecular identifiers were discarded. MiTCR, run with a Q25 quality threshold and the strictest error-elimination algorithm, handled CDR3 identification, clonotype clustering and error correction. A nonparametric unseen species model with Euler transformation was used to estimate a lower bound on total TCR beta diversity. TCRdb ran its own pipeline on the public reads, namely fastp trimming at Q25 and MiXCR clone calling, and kept in-frame beta chains. Entries that share a CDR3 protein sequence are merged under the most common genes and DNA. TCRdb's processing, not the authors' own work, is the source of the V and J calls. Across this sample there are 700,000 or so distinct CDR3 sequences, with about a fifth seen only once. Approximately 20% of the sample rests with the top ten.

This clonotype has more than one count but fewer than ten. The antigen it binds to is not known. One end of the junction varies from germline; a read error may be responsible. The study at large found these results: As age increased, observed TCR beta diversity per million T cells dropped in a roughly linear way, and a significant reduction was already evident by age roughly 36. The long-lived group showed more naive CD4+ T cells, fewer expanded clones and increased TCR diversity than the aged group, suggesting age selection. A strong correlation was found between observed TCR beta diversity and the percentage of naive T cells measured by flow cytometry. Bulk unsorted PBMC profiling prevented conclusive comparison of naive and antigen-experienced compartments. Donor CMV infection status was unknown, potentially confounding age-related changes in expanded clonotypes. Total diversity estimates from one million sequenced T cells were considered lower bounds and underestimates.

The donors were roughly 40 Caucasian individuals from Russia, aged roughly 6 to 100 years, who were systemically healthy. Ten milliliters of peripheral blood were collected from each donor into EDTA-treated Vacutainer tubes. Ficoll-Paque density-gradient centrifugation was used to isolate PBMCs, with at least 6.5 million per sample. Total RNA was extracted from PBMCs with Trizol reagent, with at least 6 micrograms obtained per sample. For every donor, flow cytometry on a PBMC aliquot measured the percentage of naive CD45RAhigh/CD27high T cells. The source material was blood. The rearrangement combines TRBV4-2 with TRBJ2-5, and 10 junctional nucleotides match TRBD2. This clonotype was obtained from a man aged 65-85 years in good health. The CDR3 protein sequence reads: CASSLTGTSAVSFF. The DNA reads TGTGCCAGCAGCCTAACCGGGACTAGCGCTGTGTCGTTCTTC.